What follows is one TCR beta chain and its context. Its matching antigen is unknown. The data belong to a study of T cells in Graves' hyperthyroidism and ophthalmopathy. Broader study findings: Most thyroid clonotypes expanded above 0.001 were also detected in blood. Before onset, ophthalmopathy was predicted by the model a median approximately 6.7 months earlier.

From RNA transcripts, TCR beta CDR3 regions were amplified. A first-round RT-PCR of the TCR CDR3 used the HTBI primer set. One entry per CDR3 protein results from TCRdb running MiXCR on the multiplex PCR reads. The table shows some 800,000 distinct CDR3 sequences, with 38% occurring only once. From germline, CDR1 is MNHNS and CDR2 SASEGT. CDR3 length equals 15 residues. Trimming removed 5 bases from V and 2 bases from J, with 16 bases in between. Patients having uncontrolled infection, another autoimmune disease, pregnancy or lactation were not included. Each 10 ml fresh peripheral blood draw supplied the PBMCs.

Sequencing was done on a sample of blood. The V call is TRBV6-1, the J call TRBJ2-7; D is possibly TRBD1 (5 bases). The receptor's source is a man between 18 and 35 years old with Graves' hyperthyroidism. The CDR3 DNA sequence: TGTGCCAGCAGTCGACAGACAGTCAGGCCCTACGAGCAGTACTTC. Its translation is CASSRQTVRPYEQYF.